The rows below give T cell receptor beta chains drawn from one sample of a study of response to subunit inactivated influenza vaccine. TCRdb fed the RT-PCR reads into MiXCR, producing one record per CDR3 protein. The sample includes 500,000 to 600,000 distinct CDR3 sequences, around 8% seen only once; the top ten take roughly 13%. Specimen: PBMCs from blood, collected about 24 months after vaccination. These receptors were obtained from a man between 50 and 75 years old who received an inactivated influenza vaccine. CDR3s include the opening cysteine and the closing phenylalanine or tryptophan. The D gene is left open where the match is weak. Expanded clones get a size class; other rows say once, few or many, or leave the size out.

>14|TRBV5-8|NA|few|TRBJ2-1
CASSGFEGYNEQFF
TGTGCCAGCAGCGGTTTCGAGGGGTACAATGAGCAGTTCTTC
>15|TRBV24-1|NA|NA|TRBJ2-5
CATSDPDRFQETQYF
TGTGCCACCAGTGACCCGGACCGGTTCCAAGAGACCCAGTACTTC
>15|TRBV9|TRBD1|NA|TRBJ2-2
CASSGGQVNTGELFF
TGTGCCAGCAGCGGGGGACAGGTTAACACCGGGGAGCTGTTTTTT
>15|TRBV18|NA|few|TRBJ2-3
CASSEPTRNTDTQYF
TGTGCCAGCTCAGAACCTACTCGGAACACAGATACGCAGTATTTT
>16|TRBV18|NA|many|TRBJ2-1
CASSPRQESSSNEQFF
TGTGCCAGCTCACCAAGACAGGAAAGTTCGTCCAATGAGCAGTTCTTC
>13|TRBV7-2|NA|few|TRBJ1-1
CASSFGGITEAFF
TGTGCCAGCAGCTTCGGGGGTATCACTGAAGCTTTCTTT
>13|TRBV6-6|NA|many|TRBJ2-1
CASSPNSNNEQFF
TGTGCCAGCAGCCCTAATTCTAATAATGAGCAGTTCTTC
>16|TRBV7-6|TRBD2|NA|TRBJ2-1
CASSLGGLAGRGEQFF
TGTGCCAGCAGCTTAGGAGGACTAGCGGGGAGAGGTGAGCAGTTCTTC
>13|TRBV10-3|NA|many|TRBJ2-5
CAISVSRQETQYF
TGTGCCATCAGTGTGTCACGTCAAGAGACCCAGTACTTC
>17|TRBV28|NA|NA|TRBJ2-3
CASRPIQGKYITDTQYF
TGTGCCAGCAGACCCATACAGGGAAAATACATCACAGATACGCAGTATTTT
>15|TRBV6-2/TRBV6-3|NA|NA|TRBJ1-5
CASSSSYYSNQPQHF
TGTGCCAGCAGTTCCTCTTATTACTCCAATCAGCCCCAGCATTTT
>15|TRBV20-1|NA|few|TRBJ2-1
CSASHGSRSYNEQFF
TGCAGTGCTAGTCACGGGAGTAGGTCCTACAATGAGCAGTTCTTC
>15|TRBV15|NA|NA|TRBJ1-4
CATSRDQGTGEKLFF
TGTGCCACCAGCAGAGATCAAGGGACGGGTGAAAAACTGTTTTTT
>13|TRBV6-5|NA|NA|TRBJ1-6
CASSYIGISPLHF
TGTGCCAGCAGTTACATCGGTATTTCACCCCTCCACTTT
>14|TRBV4-2|NA|many|TRBJ1-2
CASSQVRDTGGYTF
TGTGCCAGCAGCCAAGTTAGGGACACGGGAGGCTACACCTTC
>16|TRBV24-1|NA|NA|TRBJ2-1
CATSDLGGVAYNEQFF
TGTGCCACCAGTGATTTGGGAGGGGTGGCCTACAATGAGCAGTTCTTC
>13|TRBV20-1|NA|many|TRBJ2-5
CSASRSAQETQYF
TGCAGTGCTAGTAGGTCGGCCCAAGAGACCCAGTACTTC
>14|TRBV3-1|NA|NA|TRBJ1-5
CASSHRGSNQPQHF
TGTGCCAGCAGCCATCGGGGGAGCAATCAGCCCCAGCATTTT
>17|TRBV7-6|TRBD2|few|TRBJ2-3
CASSPGTSGSDRDTQYF
TGTGCCAGCAGCCCTGGGACTAGCGGGAGCGATAGAGATACGCAGTATTTT
>15|TRBV6-2/TRBV6-3|TRBD2|NA|TRBJ2-2
CASTGTSGPAGELFF
TGTGCCAGCACGGGGACTAGCGGACCCGCGGGGGAGCTGTTTTTT
>14|TRBV7-2|TRBD1|few|TRBJ2-7
CASSTSGTGVGQYF
TGTGCCAGCAGCACATCCGGGACAGGGGTAGGGCAGTACTTC
>16|TRBV7-2|NA|NA|TRBJ1-1
CASSLRFGGGGIEAFF
TGTGCCAGCAGCTTACGGTTCGGGGGCGGAGGGATAGAAGCTTTCTTT
>14|TRBV20-1|TRBD2|many|TRBJ2-3
CSATTSGATDTQYF
TGCAGTGCCACGACTAGCGGGGCGACAGATACGCAGTATTTT
>13|TRBV20-1|NA|many|TRBJ1-1
CSAKDIWNTEAFF
TGCAGTGCTAAGGACATTTGGAACACTGAAGCTTTCTTT
>12|TRBV7-2|NA|many|TRBJ2-2
CASSRYTGELFF
TGTGCCAGCAGTCGCTACACCGGGGAGCTGTTTTTT